The TCR beta chain described here comes from a study of cytotoxic CD8 clonotypes in ibrutinib-treated CLL. On the study more broadly: Among the samples, the mean was roughly 240,000 productive templates and roughly 96,000 productive rearrangements.

Generated by immunoSEQ multiplex PCR, the TCRdb table keeps only in-frame clones and is missing some. The sample shows hundreds of thousands of clones, around three quarters of them seen only once. Looked up from germline, CDR1 is SEHNR and CDR2 is FQNEAQ (reference sequence). The length of the CDR3 is 15 residues. V gave up 6 bases and J gave up 4 bases; unmatched junction bases: 8. The chain combines TRBV7-9 with TRBJ1-3; 8 bases align to TRBD1. Sample: PBMCs, taken after 24 months of ibrutinib treatment. The source is a human donor with chronic lymphocytic leukemia. The chain's CDR3 is CASRSGTGPGNTIYF. CDR3 in DNA: TGTGCCAGCAGGAGCGGGACAGGTCCCGGAAACACCATATATTTT. Complete variable domain (other parts from reference TRBV7-9 and TRBJ1-3): DTGVSQNPRHKITKRGQNVTFRCDPISEHNRLYWYRQTLGQGPEFLTYFQNEAQLEKSRLLSDRFSAERPKGSFSTLEIQRTEQGDSAMYLCASRSGTGPGNTIYFGEGSWLTVV.